This TCR beta chain was sequenced during a study of cytomegalovirus exposure and HLA in healthy donors (dated by TCRdb to 2016 to 2017). Some background on the complete study: According to an earlier analysis of 587 of the donors, roughly 180 million T cells yielded 117 million unique TCR beta sequences and 276 Gb of sequence data. Approximately 310 gigabases of sequencing data and 70 million to 85 million unique TCR sequences were included in an early release covering about 700 HLA-typed donors. Among the 398 genotyped donors, approximately 76% belonged to the genetic ancestry cluster associated with self-reported Caucasian donors. The aim of the study was to test whether cataloging public T cell receptors could identify signatures of past pathogen exposure. The study profiled the T cell repertoires of approximately 700 subjects by immunosequencing and related them to cytomegalovirus serostatus. A separate validation cohort of roughly 120 different subjects was used in addition to the 666-subject first cohort. High-throughput TCR immunosequencing, statistical association of individual TCRs with disease status, and machine learning were combined to predict cytomegalovirus infection status. In a later analysis, previously published TCR beta repertoires from about 670 donors were re-analyzed and high-resolution HLA genotyping was added so that TCR occurrence patterns could be studied. The later analysis used no new phenotypic data to find candidate immune exposures, relying instead on TCR beta sequences and their occurrence across donors. In an earlier analysis of more than 550 of the donors, high-throughput TCR beta sequencing was used to judge whether each TCR beta V gene segment behaved as functional or pseudogenic. Donor age, sex, ethnicity and CMV serostatus were collected together with the repertoire data. In a later genetic analysis, genome-wide SNP genotypes for about three fifths of the roughly 670 donors were used, and that subset was treated as a discovery cohort. All discovery cohort repertoires had been generated using a single sequencing platform. Both class I and class II loci were covered by HLA typing, at four-digit resolution. The number of typed donors differed by locus: about 620-640 for A, B, C, DRB1 and DQB1; 500 to 550 for DQA1; fewer than 610 for DPA1; and roughly 490 for DPB1. Roughly 5 DR-DQ haplotypes were handled as single units for association and clustering, since linkage in the cohort was strong. Among some 410 genotyped donors of the cohort, an average of around 240,000 unique TCR beta nucleotide sequences were sequenced per donor, about a sixth of them non-productive. General findings and caveats noted by the study authors: Linkage disequilibrium might explain the correlated functional status among segregating V segments, but an unknown experimental factor could not be ruled out. The sequencing pipeline was judged likely to have produced a cluster of highly shared sequence variants as a technical artifact. A total of 150 or so TCR beta chains were listed by the study as associated with cytomegalovirus. Three of the identified cytomegalovirus-associated TCR beta chains were confirmed in vitro to be specific for cytomegalovirus antigens. Several of the top co-occurrence clusters appeared to be linked to parvovirus B19, influenza, CMV and Epstein-Barr virus, according to a later analysis. This cohort had only TCR beta chains sequenced, and the lack of alpha or paired-chain data limited which features could be detected. In an earlier analysis of more than 500 of the donors, most TCR beta V segments appeared in productive rearrangements about 87% or about 30% of the time, broadly matching IMGT annotations. A later analysis found that HLA-associated TCR beta chains were more clonally expanded and had lower generation probabilities than equally common non-associated chains. HLA typing was unavailable for some donors at each locus, so association tests used only the typed subset. CMV serostatus was the only immune exposure information available for the cohort. Some IMGT-functional V segments, including TRBV6-2 and TRBV6-3, could not be distinguished by the 87-base-pair reads and were therefore excluded. A later analysis associated approximately 17,000 TCR beta sequences with specific HLA alleles at a false discovery rate of 0.05. The earlier analysis of some 540 of the donors excluded some 16 rarely observed V segments, including chromosome 9 orphons, because counts were too low. According to a later analysis, TCR association rates differed among HLA loci, with DRB1 alleles showing the most associated TCRs and HLA-C alleles showing the fewest. A further reported finding was that TCR beta sequences accurately predicted the HLA-A and HLA-B alleles for most subjects in the first cohort. In a later analysis, most CMV-associated TCR beta chains were found to appear HLA-restricted, with HLA associations seemingly driven largely by CMV exposure. According to the authors, the approach could potentially be generalized to other disease states and immunological phenotypes. In a later genetic analysis, fewer N-insertions in productive TCRs were reported among donors in an Asian-associated ancestry cluster than the 666-donor mean. Across donors, most TCR sequences were observed very rarely, whereas some public TCRs were present in many individuals. When HLA alleles, especially DR and DQ, strongly co-occurred, attributing TCR associations to individual alleles was difficult. A later genetic analysis associated a missense DCLRE1C variant with V-gene and J-gene trimming of TCR beta chains, and an independent cohort replicated the association. The classifier was reported to diagnose cytomegalovirus status with high specificity and sensitivity in both the original and validation cohorts. Presence/absence analyses assumed roughly uniform sequencing depth across donors, an assumption that may not hold.

On this clone itself: Its antigen is still unknown. One base away there is no much larger clone; base qualities are not given.

Library preparation was by the immunoSEQ multiplex PCR assay. For the multiplex PCR, a mixture combining 60 forward primers for TCR Vbeta segments and 13 reverse primers for TCR Jbeta segments was used. The CDR3 region of rearranged TCR beta genes was amplified from genomic DNA by a multiplex PCR assay. On the Illumina HiSeq System, the amplified TCR beta libraries were sequenced as 87-base-pair reads. As for how the authors treated the data: Across the roughly 600 repertoires, a later analysis counted some 80 million unique TCR beta chains, around 10 million of which were shared by at least two donors. A nearest-neighbor algorithm error-corrected the raw reads and collapsed the reads into unique sequences, merging closely related sequences to remove PCR and sequencing errors. CDR3 sequences were aligned to IMGT reference sequences to assign V, D and J gene segments. For a sequence to be retained, at least a six-nucleotide match to both a V gene segment and a J gene segment was required. Rearrangements were called productive when the CDR3 lacked stop codons and stayed in frame with V and J; all others were non-productive. CDR3 was defined according to IMGT convention as the region running from the second conserved V-encoded cysteine to the conserved J-encoded phenylalanine. The earlier analysis of roughly 590 of the donors excluded sequences that lacked an unambiguous match to a single V gene segment. An earlier analysis of several hundred of the donors classified V segments as functional when productive rearrangements were above 56.7% and as segregating when the standard deviation between donors was above 5%. A statistical classification framework was developed to diagnose cytomegalovirus status using the catalog of TCR beta chain sequences. In a later analysis, TCR nucleotide sequences were compared against IMGT/GENE-DB human TR gene sequences so that V and J genes could be assigned. In a later analysis, CDR3 sequences and most-parsimonious VDJ recombination scenarios were assigned using the TCRdist pipeline. A later analysis defined each TCR beta chain by its CDR3 amino acid sequence plus V-gene family, and excluded reads lacking a unique V-gene family. In a later analysis, several hundred highly shared, low-generation-probability nucleotide sequences were removed to address suspected cross-contamination and a sequencing artifact. In a later analysis, a clonal expansion index for each public chain was calculated from normalized within-repertoire ranks of inferred template counts. A later analysis computed generation probabilities with a VDJ recombination model fitted to out-of-frame rearrangements, and checked the results against IGoR. A later analysis scored TCR-TCR, TCR-HLA and TCR-CMV co-occurrence with hypergeometric tests, applying a repertoire-size bias correction to TCR pairs. False discovery rates were estimated in a later analysis by permuting HLA or CMV assignments 20 times. A later analysis grouped co-occurring TCRs with DBSCAN, adding TCRdist sequence similarity when clustering within HLA-allele-positive subsets. Repertoires with fewer than 30,000 or more than 120,000 public chains were left out of co-occurrence clustering, as were five repertoires with anomalous nucleotide sharing. This immuneACCESS table, as held by TCRdb, lists in-frame sequences with V and J called but not all clones. Of the missing ones, under half trace to an unresolved V gene in checked studies; the others have no known cause. V, J and clone size were drawn from that table, and D and trimming were deduced from the DNA. This sample is represented by 100,000 to 150,000 clones; approximately 80% of them were singletons. The top ten clones comprise 1% of the sample.

The cohort comprised fewer than 700 healthy bone marrow donors. All cohort members were sampled while nominally healthy, although unrecorded immune exposures were likely present. The donor was CMV seronegative and belonged to the group of 350 to 400 seronegative cohort members. A peripheral blood sample was collected from each donor, and TCR beta sequencing was performed on peripheral blood mononuclear cells. The Qiagen DNeasy Blood Extraction Kit was used to extract genomic DNA from the blood cell samples. The germline V gene sets CDR1 to SGHDT and CDR2 to YYEEEE. Germline trimming amounts to 4 bases on V and 7 bases on J, with 15 as the count of junction bases outside the gene matches. Its CDR3 holds 18 amino acids, cysteine through phenylalanine. Only the CDR3 region is kept as DNA, spanning 54 bases read in frame from base 1.

This TCR was sampled from a man between 35 and 55 years old in good health and CMV-seronegative. The sequenced sample consisted of PBMCs. The chain links TRBV5-6 with TRBJ2-2, with 11 junctional bases fitting TRBD1. The CDR3 here reads CASSHEPTGTGGVGELFF. In nucleotide form, the sequence is TGTGCCAGCAGCCACGAACCTACAGGGACAGGGGGAGTCGGGGAGCTGTTTTTT.